The clone carrying this T cell receptor (beta chain) was seen more than once but under ten times. As yet, its antigen is unknown. The data stem from a study of blood T cells in healthy people across ages. Notes on the study in general: Strong correlation existed between TCR beta diversity and naive T cell percentage. Considered underestimates were the diversity estimates obtained from one million T cells.

Healthy Caucasian individuals from Russia aged roughly 6 to 95 were enrolled as donors. Alongside a J-beta primer mix, a sample-barcoded 5' primer served in a second PCR lasting roughly 7 to 11 cycles. All samples yielded 2.5 million or more CDR3-containing paired-end reads. TCRdb re-derived calls from the 5' RACE reads in MiXCR, one entry per CDR3 protein. Among about 1.8 million distinct CDR3 sequences listed, around half were seen once. This CDR3 is 13 amino acids long. Germline V lookup: CDR1 SQVTM, CDR2 ANQGSEA. V was clipped by 4 bases and J by 2 bases, with 11 bases between them. V gene TRBV29-1 combines with J gene TRBJ2-5, with unresolved D. This clonotype was sampled from a woman aged 40 to 50 in good health. What was sequenced was blood. The CDR3 region is CSVVKGYQETQYF. CDR3 sequence (DNA): TGCAGCGTTGTAAAAGGGTATCAAGAGACCCAGTACTTC.